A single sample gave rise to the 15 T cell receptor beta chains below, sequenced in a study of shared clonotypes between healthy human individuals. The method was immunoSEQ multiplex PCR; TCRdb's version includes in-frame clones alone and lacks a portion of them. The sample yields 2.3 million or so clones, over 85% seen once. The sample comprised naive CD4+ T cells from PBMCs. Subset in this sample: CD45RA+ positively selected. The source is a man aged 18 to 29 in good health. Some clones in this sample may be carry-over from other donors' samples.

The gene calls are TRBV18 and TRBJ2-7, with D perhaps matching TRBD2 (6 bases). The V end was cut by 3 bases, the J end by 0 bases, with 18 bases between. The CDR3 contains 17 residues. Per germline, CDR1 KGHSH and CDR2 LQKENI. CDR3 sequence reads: CASSPLAGRTSSYEQYF. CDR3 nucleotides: TGTGCCAGCTCACCTCTCGCGGGGCGGACAAGCTCCTACGAGCAGTACTTC. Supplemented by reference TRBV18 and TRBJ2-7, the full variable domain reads NAGVMQNPRHLVRRRGQEARLRCSPMKGHSHVYWYRQLPEEGLKFMVYLQKENIIDESGMPKERFSAEFPKEGPSILRIQQVVRGDSAAYFCASSPLAGRTSSYEQYFGPGTRLTVT.

The CDR3 here is CASRRSGGGEQFF. CDR3 DNA: TGTGCCAGCAGGCGGAGTGGGGGTGGTGAGCAGTTCTTC. The rearrangement links TRBV27 to TRBJ2-1, with D possibly called TRBD1 or TRBD2 (5 bases each). V lost 6 bases to trimming and J lost 9 bases, with 15 bases between them. The CDR3 totals 13 residues. CDR1 MNHEY and CDR2 SMNVEV come from the germline V gene (reference sequence).

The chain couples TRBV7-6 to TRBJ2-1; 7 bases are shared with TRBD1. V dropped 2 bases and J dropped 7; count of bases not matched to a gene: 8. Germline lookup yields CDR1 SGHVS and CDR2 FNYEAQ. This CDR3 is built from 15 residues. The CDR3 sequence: CASSLIGQDLNEQFF. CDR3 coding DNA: TGTGCCAGCAGCTTAATTGGACAGGATCTTAATGAGCAGTTCTTC.

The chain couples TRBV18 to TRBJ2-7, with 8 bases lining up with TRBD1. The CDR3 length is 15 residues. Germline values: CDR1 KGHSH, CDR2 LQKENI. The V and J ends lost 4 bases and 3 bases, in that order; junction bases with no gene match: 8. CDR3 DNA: TGTGCCAGCTCACTTTCCGGGACAGGACGCTACGAGCAGTACTTC. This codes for CASSLSGTGRYEQYF. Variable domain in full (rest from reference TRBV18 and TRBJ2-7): NAGVMQNPRHLVRRRGQEARLRCSPMKGHSHVYWYRQLPEEGLKFMVYLQKENIIDESGMPKERFSAEFPKEGPSILRIQQVVRGDSAAYFCASSLSGTGRYEQYFGPGTRLTVT.

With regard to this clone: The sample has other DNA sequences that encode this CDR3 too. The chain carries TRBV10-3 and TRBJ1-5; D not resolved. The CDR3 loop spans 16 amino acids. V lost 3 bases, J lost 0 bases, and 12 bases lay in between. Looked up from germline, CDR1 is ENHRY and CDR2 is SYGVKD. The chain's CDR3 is CAISDGEGYSNQPQHF. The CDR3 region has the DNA TGTGCCATCAGTGATGGGGAGGGTTATAGCAATCAGCCCCAGCATTTT.

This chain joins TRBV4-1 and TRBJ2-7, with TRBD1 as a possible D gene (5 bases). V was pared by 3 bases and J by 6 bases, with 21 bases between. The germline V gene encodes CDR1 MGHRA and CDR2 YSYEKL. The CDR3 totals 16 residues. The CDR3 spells CASSQLTGPGLSEQYF. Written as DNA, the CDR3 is TGCGCCAGCAGCCAGCTCACAGGCCCAGGCCTAAGCGAGCAGTACTTC.

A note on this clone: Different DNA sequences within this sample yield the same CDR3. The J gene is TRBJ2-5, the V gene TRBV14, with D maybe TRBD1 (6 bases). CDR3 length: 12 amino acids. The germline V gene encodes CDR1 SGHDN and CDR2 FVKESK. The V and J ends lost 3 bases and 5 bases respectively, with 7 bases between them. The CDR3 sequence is CASSQGAETQYF. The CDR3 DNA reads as TGTGCCAGCAGCCAGGGGGCGGAGACCCAGTACTTC. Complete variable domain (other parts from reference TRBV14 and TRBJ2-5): EAGVTQFPSHSVIEKGQTVTLRCDPISGHDNLYWYRRVMGKEIKFLLHFVKESKQDESGMPNNRFLAERTGGTYSTLKVQPAELEDSGVYFCASSQGAETQYFGPGTRLLVL.

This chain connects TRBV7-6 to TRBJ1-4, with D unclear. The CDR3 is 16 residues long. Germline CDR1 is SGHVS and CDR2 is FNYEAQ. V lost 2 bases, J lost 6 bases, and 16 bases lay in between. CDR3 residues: CASSLSPSATHEKLFF. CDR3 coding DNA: TGTGCCAGCAGCTTATCCCCTTCTGCCACGCATGAAAAACTGTTTTTT.

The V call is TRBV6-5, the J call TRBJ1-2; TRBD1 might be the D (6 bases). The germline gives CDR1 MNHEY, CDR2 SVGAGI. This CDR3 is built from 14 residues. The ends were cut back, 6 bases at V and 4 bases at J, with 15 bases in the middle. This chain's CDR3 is CASRWGGQVYGYTF. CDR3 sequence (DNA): TGTGCCAGCAGATGGGGGGGGCAGGTCTATGGCTACACCTTC.

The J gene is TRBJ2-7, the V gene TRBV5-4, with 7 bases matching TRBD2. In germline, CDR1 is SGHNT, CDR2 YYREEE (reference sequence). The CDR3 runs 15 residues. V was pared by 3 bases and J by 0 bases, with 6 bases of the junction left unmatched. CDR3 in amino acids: CASSSRGGSSYEQYF. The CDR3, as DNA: TGTGCCAGCAGCTCCCGGGGCGGGAGCTCCTACGAGCAGTACTTC.

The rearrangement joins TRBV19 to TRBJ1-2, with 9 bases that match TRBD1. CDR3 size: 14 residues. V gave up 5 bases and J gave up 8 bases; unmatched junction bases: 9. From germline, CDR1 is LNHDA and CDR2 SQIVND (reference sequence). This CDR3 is CASSPRDRVKGYTF. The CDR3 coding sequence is TGTGCCAGTAGTCCCCGGGACAGGGTGAAAGGCTACACCTTC.

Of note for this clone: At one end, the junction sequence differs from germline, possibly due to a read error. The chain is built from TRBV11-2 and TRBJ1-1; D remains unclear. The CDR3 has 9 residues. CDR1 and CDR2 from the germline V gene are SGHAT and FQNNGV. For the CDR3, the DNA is TGTGCCAGCAGCTTAGGAGGCCTTTTT. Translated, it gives CASSLGGLF.

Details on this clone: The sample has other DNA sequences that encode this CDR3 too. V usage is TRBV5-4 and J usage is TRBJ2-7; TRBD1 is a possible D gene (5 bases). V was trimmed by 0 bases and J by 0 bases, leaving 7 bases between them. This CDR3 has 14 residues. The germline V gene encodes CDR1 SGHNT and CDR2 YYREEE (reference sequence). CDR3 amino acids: CASSLAGLSYEQYF. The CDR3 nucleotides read TGTGCCAGCAGCTTGGCAGGGCTCTCCTACGAGCAGTACTTC.

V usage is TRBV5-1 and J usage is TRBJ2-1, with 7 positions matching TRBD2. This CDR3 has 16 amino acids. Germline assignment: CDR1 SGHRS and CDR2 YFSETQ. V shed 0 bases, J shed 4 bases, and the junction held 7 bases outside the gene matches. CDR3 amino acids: CASSLVRGEVYNEQFF. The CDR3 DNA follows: TGCGCCAGCAGCTTGGTTCGGGGGGAGGTTTACAATGAGCAGTTCTTC.

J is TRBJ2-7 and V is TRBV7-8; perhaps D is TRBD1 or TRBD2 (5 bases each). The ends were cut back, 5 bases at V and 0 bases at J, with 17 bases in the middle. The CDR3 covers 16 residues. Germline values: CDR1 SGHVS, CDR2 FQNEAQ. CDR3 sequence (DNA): TGTGCCAGCAGCCCCCGCTTACGTGGGGGCTCCTACGAGCAGTACTTC. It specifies CASSPRLRGGSYEQYF.